The next 29 T cell receptor beta chains were all read from a single sample in a study of Ad26.COV2.S vaccination and SARS-CoV-2 variants. TCRdb keeps only in-frame clones here, not all; method: immunoSEQ multiplex PCR. The data contain about 400,000 clones, 83% of them singletons. The treatment is: some 19 received Ad26.COV2.S at low or high dose, single or two shots; 5 received placebo; per-sample allocation not given. After the first vaccine or placebo injection, samples were drawn on day 63. Here the sequenced sample was peripheral blood, taken in a trial of Ad26.COV2.S vaccine versus placebo. These receptors were taken from a person between 18 and 65 years old who received the Ad26.COV2.S COVID-19 vaccine or a placebo.

This chain connects TRBV27 to TRBJ1-6, with 10 bases lining up with TRBD1. The CDR3 length is 15 residues. Germline CDR1 is MNHEY and CDR2 is SMNVEV (reference sequence). Trimming took 0 bases from V and 7 from J; bases not matched to a gene: 0. DNA for the CDR3: TGTGCCAGCAGTTTATCGGACAGGGGGAATTCACCCCTCCACTTT. It yields the protein CASSLSDRGNSPLHF.

CDR3 DNA sequence: TGTGCCTGGAGGGGGCCGGACTACCGTTCCTCCTACGAGCAGTACTTC. This translates into CAWRGPDYRSSYEQYF. The chain joins TRBV30 to TRBJ2-7, with a tentative D call TRBD2 (6 bases). The CDR3 is made up of 16 amino acids. CDR1 GTSNPN and CDR2 SVGIG come from the germline V gene (reference sequence). Trimming removed 3 bases at V and 0 bases at J, with 18 bases between.

V and J are TRBV7-8 and TRBJ2-3; TRBD1 might be the D (5 bases). Trimming stripped 5 bases from V and 6 bases from J, with 9 bases between. Germline V CDR1 and CDR2: SGHVS, FQNEAQ. This CDR3 comprises 12 residues. As DNA, the CDR3 is TGTGCCAGCAGCCCGAACAGGGATACGCAGTATTTT. Translating it yields CASSPNRDTQYF.

CDR3 sequence: CASSPGQNNSPLHF. The CDR3 nucleotides read TGTGCCAGCAGTCCGGGACAGAATAATTCACCCCTCCACTTT. The V call is TRBV6-2 or TRBV6-3, the J call TRBJ1-6; the match to TRBD1 covers 7 bases. V gave up 5 bases and J gave up 5 bases; unmatched junction bases: 3. The length of the CDR3 is 14 residues. From germline, CDR1 is MNHEY and CDR2 SVGEGT.

This chain uses TRBV5-1 with TRBJ1-2; D not certain. Germline V gene data show CDR1 as SGHRS and CDR2 as YFSETQ. V lost 0 bases and J 8 bases, leaving 14 bases between the germline ends. The CDR3 totals 14 residues. In DNA, the CDR3 is TGCGCCAGCAGCTTGGAAAATTCACGGGCAGGCTACACCTTC. Its translation is CASSLENSRAGYTF.

The V gene is TRBV19, the J gene TRBJ1-1; no clear D. V was cut by 0 bases and J by 0 bases, with 2 bases left in between. The germline CDR1 and CDR2 sequences are LNHDA and SQIVND (reference sequence). The CDR3 length is 13 residues. The CDR3 reads CASSIDLNTEAFF. The CDR3 DNA follows: TGTGCCAGTAGTATAGATCTGAACACTGAAGCTTTCTTT.

V gene TRBV15 combines with J gene TRBJ1-1, with no clear D. V lost 8 bases and J 0 bases, leaving 16 bases between the germline ends. From germline, CDR1 is LNHNV and CDR2 YYDKDF (reference sequence). This CDR3 contains 15 residues. DNA for the CDR3: TGTGCCACCCGCCCACGTGAGGTCATGAACACTGAAGCTTTCTTT. Translating gives CATRPREVMNTEAFF.

This sequence joins TRBV11-2 and TRBJ1-6; 8 bases align to TRBD1. The CDR3 sequence is 19 residues long. The germline CDR1 and CDR2 sequences are SGHAT and FQNNGV. V lost 6 bases to trimming and J lost 2 bases; unmatched junction nucleotides: 15. CDR3 amino acids: CASRNGQGYFTAYNSPLHF. CDR3 bases: TGTGCCAGCAGGAATGGACAGGGTTATTTTACCGCCTATAATTCACCCCTCCACTTT.

This chain connects TRBV25-1 to TRBJ2-1; 10 bases are shared with TRBD2. CDR1 is MGHDK and CDR2 is SYGVNS in the germline V gene. This CDR3 is 16 amino acids long. V shed 3 bases, J shed 4 bases, and the junction held 6 bases outside the gene matches. The CDR3 sequence: CASSDLAGGIYNEQFF. The CDR3 DNA reads as TGTGCCAGCAGTGACTTAGCGGGGGGCATTTACAATGAGCAGTTCTTC.

The chain employs TRBV7-2 and TRBJ1-1; 9 bases align to TRBD1. The V and J ends lost 3 bases and 5 bases, in that order; junction bases with no gene match: 1. Germline V gene lookup returns CDR1 SGHTA and CDR2 FQGNSA. This CDR3 comprises 13 residues. CDR3 DNA: TGTGCCAGCAGCTTCGACAGGGGGACTGAAGCTTTCTTT. This encodes CASSFDRGTEAFF.

The CDR3 spells CASSLWWDETQYF. In DNA, the CDR3 is TGTGCCAGCAGCTTGTGGTGGGACGAGACCCAGTACTTC. The chain employs TRBV5-6 and TRBJ2-5; either TRBD1 or TRBD2 may fit D (5 bases each). The CDR3 runs 13 residues. Germline V gene sequence: CDR1 SGHDT, CDR2 YYEEEE. Trimming pared 1 base from V and 5 bases from J, leaving 9 bases between.

V gene TRBV3-1 (or the pseudogene TRBV3-2) combines with J gene TRBJ1-4; perhaps TRBD1 as D (6 bases). This CDR3 has 12 amino acids. V was shortened by 1 base and J by 14 bases, with 11 bases between the two germline ends. CDR1 is LGHDT and CDR2 is YNNKEL in the germline V gene (reference sequence). The CDR3 sequence is CASSQATGLLFF. In DNA, the CDR3 is TGTGCCAGCAGCCAAGCGACAGGCTTGCTGTTTTTT.

This rearrangement joins TRBV4-1 to TRBJ2-7, with 7 bases fitting TRBD2. Trimming cost V 1 base and J 1 base; bases outside gene matches: 4. The CDR3 runs 15 residues. The V gene's germline CDR1 is MGHRA and CDR2 YSYEKL. The CDR3 DNA reads TGCGCCAGCAGCCAAGCCCGGGGGGTTTCCTACGAGCAGTACTTC. This sequence encodes CASSQARGVSYEQYF.

The CDR3 nucleotides are TGTGCCAGCAGTACAGACAGACCGAACACCGGGGAGCTGTTTTTT. This encodes CASSTDRPNTGELFF. The gene calls are TRBV6-5 and TRBJ2-2; a weak D match, TRBD1 (5 bases). Germline CDR1 MNHEY, CDR2 SVGAGI. The CDR3 runs to 15 residues. V was pared by 5 bases and J by 0 bases, with 10 bases between.

The J gene is TRBJ1-5, the V gene TRBV4-2; D is ambiguous. The germline V and J ends were trimmed by 0 bases and 0 bases, with 9 bases remaining between them. Looked up from germline, CDR1 is LGHNA and CDR2 is YNFKEQ. The CDR3 contains 16 residues. The CDR3 spells CASSQDLRYSNQPQHF. In nucleotides, the CDR3 is TGTGCCAGCAGCCAAGATCTCAGGTATAGCAATCAGCCCCAGCATTTT.

For the CDR3, the DNA is TGCAGCGGCGGCCGGAGGTGGCGGGAGGGCCTCTACGAGCAGTACTTC. Translation: CSGGRRWREGLYEQYF. The chain links TRBV29-1 to TRBJ2-7; 9 bases agree with TRBD2. This CDR3 contains 16 residues. The V and J ends lost 7 bases and 3 bases, in that order; junction bases with no gene match: 16. Germline assignment: CDR1 SQVTM and CDR2 ANQGSEA.

The J gene is TRBJ2-6, the V gene TRBV9, with D uncertain. Deletions cut 4 bases from V and 4 bases from J, with 12 bases between. This CDR3 is built from 15 residues. Germline lookup yields CDR1 SGDLS and CDR2 YYNGEE. This chain's CDR3 is CASSPRLSGANVLTF. DNA for the CDR3: TGTGCCAGCAGCCCGCGACTGTCGGGGGCCAACGTCCTGACTTTC. The whole variable domain, filled in from reference TRBV9 and TRBJ2-6, reads DSGVTQTPKHLITATGQRVTLRCSPRSGDLSVYWYQQSLDQGLQFLIQYYNGEERAKGNILERFSAQQFPDLHSELNLSSLELGDSALYFCASSPRLSGANVLTFGAGSRLTVL.

The rearrangement joins TRBV6-4 to TRBJ2-3; D unresolved. The CDR3 has 13 amino acids. Deletions cut 0 bases from V and 2 bases from J, with 3 bases between. The germline V gene encodes CDR1 MRHNA and CDR2 SNTAGT. CDR3 loop: CASSDSDTDTQYF. CDR3 coding DNA: TGTGCCAGCAGTGACTCGGACACAGATACGCAGTATTTT.

This clone was recorded a few times. The junction departs from the called germline gene at one end, perhaps through a read error. The chain employs TRBV9 and TRBJ2-7; D gene uncertain. In germline, CDR1 is SGDLS, CDR2 YYNGEE. CDR3 length: 16 residues. This CDR3 is CASSVAGKVPSHEQYF. The DNA of the CDR3 is TGTGCCAGCAGCGTAGCCGGAAAAGTGCCCTCCCACGAGCAGTACTTC.

This chain joins TRBV29-1 and TRBJ2-2; D possibly corresponds to TRBD2 (6 bases). Trimming took 5 bases from V and 7 from J, leaving 8 bases between them. The CDR3 is 11 amino acids. The V gene's germline CDR1 is SQVTM and CDR2 ANQGSEA. The CDR3: CSVRGGGELFF. The DNA for the CDR3 is TGCAGCGTTCGGGGAGGCGGGGAGCTGTTTTTT.

This chain uses TRBV2 with TRBJ1-6; D gene unclear. This CDR3 is 14 amino acids long. Germline V gene sequence: CDR1 SNHLY, CDR2 FYNNEI. Trimming took off 6 bases at V and 5 bases at J, with 11 bases between the two ends. CDR3: CASSTGPNNSPLHF. For the CDR3, the DNA is TGTGCCAGCAGCACCGGGCCTAATAATTCACCCCTCCACTTT.

The V gene is TRBV11-2, the J gene TRBJ2-2; no definite D call. From germline, CDR1 is SGHAT and CDR2 FQNNGV. The CDR3 consists of 13 residues. Trimming took 5 bases from V and 0 from J, leaving 4 bases between them. For the CDR3, the DNA is TGTGCCAGCAGCCCCTCGAACACCGGGGAGCTGTTTTTT. Encoded protein: CASSPSNTGELFF.

This clone was counted at least ten times. CDR3 protein: CASSEARGLGVYGYTF. For the CDR3, the DNA is TGTGCCAGCAGTGAAGCGCGCGGTCTGGGGGTCTATGGCTACACCTTC. The V call is TRBV6-1, the J call TRBJ1-2; maybe TRBD1 (5 bases). This CDR3 spans 16 amino acids. CDR1 is MNHNS and CDR2 is SASEGT in the germline V gene. Trimming stripped 0 bases from V and 4 bases from J, with 15 bases between.

The gene calls are TRBV6-1 and TRBJ2-7; 9 positions agree with TRBD2. With 3 bases clipped from V and 7 bases from J, the junction kept 7 bases outside the gene matches. The CDR3 covers 14 residues. The germline CDR1 and CDR2 sequences are MNHNS and SASEGT. The CDR3 bases are TGTGCCAGCAGTGACGTCGGACTAGCGAGGGAGCAGTACTTC. This encodes CASSDVGLAREQYF.

The J gene is TRBJ2-5, the V gene TRBV11-3, with D hard to call. The CDR3 has 15 amino acids. The ends were cut back, 4 bases at V and 9 bases at J, with 21 bases in the middle. Germline V gives CDR1 SGHNT, CDR2 YENEEA. Written as DNA, the CDR3 is TGTGCCAGCAGCTATCCCCTAGGGCCCCTCGTGGCCCAGTACTTC. This sequence encodes CASSYPLGPLVAQYF.

The chain recombines TRBV19 with TRBJ1-1, with 11 bases that match TRBD1. The germline CDR1 and CDR2 sequences are LNHDA and SQIVND (reference sequence). The CDR3 is 15 amino acids. V dropped 8 bases and J dropped 4; count of bases not matched to a gene: 9. Written as DNA, the CDR3 is TGTGCCAGTCTTCAAGGGACAGGGGGTTTCACTGAAGCTTTCTTT. As protein: CASLQGTGGFTEAFF. The variable domain in full, completed from reference TRBV19 and TRBJ1-1, reads DGGITQSPKYLFRKEGQNVTLSCEQNLNHDAMYWYRQDPGQGLRLIYYSQIVNDFQKGDIAEGYSVSREKKESFPLTVTSAQKNPTAFYLCASLQGTGGFTEAFFGQGTRLTVV.

CDR3 residues: CSVLGARTEAFF. CDR3 bases: TGCAGCGTCTTGGGGGCGCGGACTGAAGCTTTCTTT. This rearrangement joins TRBV29-1 to TRBJ1-1; tentative D call: TRBD1 (6 bases). This CDR3 has 12 amino acids. V was shortened by 6 bases and J by 5 bases, with 13 bases between the two germline ends. Germline loops: CDR1 SQVTM, CDR2 ANQGSEA.

This clone was observed once. Here the CDR3 DNA reads TGTGCCAGCTCACCTGACCGGATTCGATACGAGCAGTACTTC. Its protein is CASSPDRIRYEQYF. The J gene is TRBJ2-7, the V gene TRBV18; D gene uncertain. CDR1 is KGHSH, CDR2 LQKENI, per germline. V was trimmed by 3 bases and J by 4 bases, leaving 13 bases between them. CDR3 length: 14 amino acids. Combining the CDR3 with reference TRBV18 and TRBJ2-7 gives the whole variable domain NAGVMQNPRHLVRRRGQEARLRCSPMKGHSHVYWYRQLPEEGLKFMVYLQKENIIDESGMPKERFSAEFPKEGPSILRIQQVVRGDSAAYFCASSPDRIRYEQYFGPGTRLTVT.

The rearrangement uses TRBV21-1 and TRBJ1-1; TRBD1, the table's D call, lacks a check against the DNA. TRBV21-1 constitutes a pseudogene. The CDR3 sequence is 14 residues long. The CDR3 bases are TGTGCCAGCAGCAATGGCATGATGAACACTGAAGCTTTCTTT. The encoded protein is CASSNGMMNTEAFF.